This TCR beta chain was sequenced in a study of blood T cell repertoires in COVID-19. Looking at the study overall: COVID-19 samples, acute and convalescent, were from the United States, Italy and Spain.

Under the authors' procedure: Reference gene primers were amplified, and this amplification served to estimate nucleated cell counts. Profiling relied on immunoSEQ multiplex PCR, and the TCRdb table lists in-frame clones only, not all of them. The D gene and trimming were derived from the DNA, and the V and J assignments and clone size from that table. The sample has fewer than 140,000 clones; approximately 80% are singletons. Patients in Seattle were enrolled during active infection, then followed longitudinally. The V gene lost 5 bases and the J gene lost 8 bases, with 12 bases spanning the gap. This CDR3 is 12 amino acids long. Germline assignment: CDR1 MNHEY and CDR2 SVGAGI.

The TCR originated in an elderly man with COVID-19, enrolled during active disease. The sample taken for sequencing was peripheral blood. This chain uses TRBV6-5 with TRBJ1-1; tentatively, D is TRBD1 (5 bases). Written as DNA, the CDR3 is TGTGCCAGCAGTCAGGGACTTAAGGAAGCTTTCTTT. Translated, it gives CASSQGLKEAFF.